The 4 T cell receptor beta chains below were found in one sample sequenced in a study of cytomegalovirus exposure and HLA in healthy donors. Both 60 Vbeta primers and 13 Jbeta primers went into the PCR. Profiling relied on immunoSEQ multiplex PCR, and the TCRdb table lists in-frame clones only, not all of them. The sample data list about 160,000 clones. Sequenced sample: PBMCs. Receptors originate from a woman in her fifties or sixties in good health and CMV-seronegative.

The chain carries TRBV11-2 and TRBJ1-1; unclear D gene. Germline lookup yields CDR1 SGHAT and CDR2 FQNNGV. The V end was cut by 1 base, the J end by 5 bases, with 8 bases between. The CDR3 extends over 13 amino acids. The DNA for the CDR3 is TGTGCCAGCAGCTTAGGAGCCGGTACTGAAGCTTTCTTT. This sequence encodes CASSLGAGTEAFF.

The chain links TRBV5-6 to TRBJ2-2, with 8 bases that match TRBD2. Germline V lookup: CDR1 SGHDT, CDR2 YYEEEE. The trim removed 0 bases at V and 13 bases at J, leaving 11 bases unmatched. The CDR3 has 15 residues. CDR3 in DNA: TGTGCCAGCAGCTTGGGAGTGGAGCGGGAGCTGAGGCTGTTTTTT. Encoded protein: CASSLGVERELRLFF.

The V call is TRBV14, the J call TRBJ1-6; no clear D. CDR3 length: 13 amino acids. Germline V CDR1 and CDR2: SGHDN, FVKESK. V was pared by 1 base and J by 5 bases, with 3 bases between. The chain's CDR3 is CASSQVNNSPLHF. The CDR3 coding sequence is TGTGCCAGCAGCCAAGTCAATAATTCACCCCTCCACTTT.

The J gene is TRBJ2-7, the V gene TRBV9; the D gene is possibly TRBD1 (7 bases). V dropped 2 bases and J dropped 2 bases, with 23 bases sitting between them. Per the germline V gene, CDR1 is SGDLS and CDR2 is YYNGEE. This CDR3 is 18 amino acids long. The CDR3: CASSVTDREALGPYEQYF. In nucleotides, the CDR3 is TGTGCCAGCAGCGTGACCGACAGGGAGGCGCTTGGTCCCTACGAGCAGTACTTC.